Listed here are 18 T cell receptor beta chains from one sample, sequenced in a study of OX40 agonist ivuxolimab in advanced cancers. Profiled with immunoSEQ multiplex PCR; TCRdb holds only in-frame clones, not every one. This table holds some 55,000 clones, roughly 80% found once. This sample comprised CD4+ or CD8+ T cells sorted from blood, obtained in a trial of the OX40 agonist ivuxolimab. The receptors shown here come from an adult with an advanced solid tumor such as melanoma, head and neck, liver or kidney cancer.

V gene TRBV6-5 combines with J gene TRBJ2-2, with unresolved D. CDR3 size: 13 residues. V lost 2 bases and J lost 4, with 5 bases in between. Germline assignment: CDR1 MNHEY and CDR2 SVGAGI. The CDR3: CASSYPVTGELFF. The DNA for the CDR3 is TGTGCCAGCAGTTACCCAGTCACCGGGGAGCTGTTTTTT.

As DNA, the CDR3 is TGTGCCACTGGGACAGGGGGCCCAGATACGCAGTATTTT. Translation: CATGTGGPDTQYF. The chain couples TRBV19 to TRBJ2-3; 12 bases are shared with TRBD1. The junction had 3 bases not matched to a gene; V was cut back by 10 bases and J by 4 bases. The CDR3 covers 13 residues. Germline CDR1 and CDR2: LNHDA and SQIVND (reference sequence). Complete variable domain (other parts from reference TRBV19 and TRBJ2-3): DGGITQSPKYLFRKEGQNVTLSCEQNLNHDAMYWYRQDPGQGLRLIYYSQIVNDFQKGDIAEGYSVSREKKESFPLTVTSAQKNPTAFYLCATGTGGPDTQYFGPGTRLTVL.

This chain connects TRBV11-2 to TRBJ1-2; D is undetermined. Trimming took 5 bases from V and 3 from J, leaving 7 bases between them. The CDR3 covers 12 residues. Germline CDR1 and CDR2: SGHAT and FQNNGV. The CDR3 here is CASSQTDYGYTF. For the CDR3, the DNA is TGTGCCAGCAGCCAGACCGACTATGGCTACACCTTC.

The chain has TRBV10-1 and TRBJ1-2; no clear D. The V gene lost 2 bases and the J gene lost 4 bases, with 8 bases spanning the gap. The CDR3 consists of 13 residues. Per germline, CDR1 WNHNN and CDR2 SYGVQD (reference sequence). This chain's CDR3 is CASSEVGSYGYTF. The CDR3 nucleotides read TGCGCCAGCAGTGAGGTCGGATCCTATGGCTACACCTTC.

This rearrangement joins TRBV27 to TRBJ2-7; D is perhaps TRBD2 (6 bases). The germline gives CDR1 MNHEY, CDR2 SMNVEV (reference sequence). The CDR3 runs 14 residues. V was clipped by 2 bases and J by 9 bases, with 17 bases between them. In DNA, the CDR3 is TGTGCCAGCAGTTTACGGAGACCCTCGGGGGTGCAGTACTTC. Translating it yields CASSLRRPSGVQYF.

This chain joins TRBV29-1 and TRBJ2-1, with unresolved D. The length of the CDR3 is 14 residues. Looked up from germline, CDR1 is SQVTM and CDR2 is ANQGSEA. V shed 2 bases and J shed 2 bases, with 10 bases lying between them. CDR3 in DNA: TGCAGCGTTGAATCCAGTTTGACCTACAATGAGCAGTTCTTC. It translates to CSVESSLTYNEQFF.

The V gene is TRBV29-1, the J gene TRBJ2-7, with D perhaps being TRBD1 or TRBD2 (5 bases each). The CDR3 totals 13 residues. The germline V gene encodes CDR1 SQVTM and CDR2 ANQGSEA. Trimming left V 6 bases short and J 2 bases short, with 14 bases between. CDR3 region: CSVGTRATYEQYF. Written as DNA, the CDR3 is TGCAGCGTCGGGACCAGAGCGACCTACGAGCAGTACTTC.

In DNA, the CDR3 is TGTGCCAGTAGTCGCACCGGGACTAGCGGCACAGATACGCAGTATTTT. Translated, it gives CASSRTGTSGTDTQYF. V gene TRBV19 combines with J gene TRBJ2-3; 10 bases match TRBD2. This CDR3 has 16 amino acids. J was trimmed by 1 base and V by 5 bases; bases with no gene match: 6. Germline values: CDR1 LNHDA, CDR2 SQIVND (reference sequence).

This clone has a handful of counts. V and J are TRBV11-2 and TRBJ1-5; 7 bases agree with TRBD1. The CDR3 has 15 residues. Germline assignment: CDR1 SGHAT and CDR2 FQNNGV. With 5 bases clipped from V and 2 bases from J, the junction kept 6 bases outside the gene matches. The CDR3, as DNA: TGTGCCAGCAGCCCTGAGGGGGCCGGCAATCAGCCCCAGCATTTT. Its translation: CASSPEGAGNQPQHF.

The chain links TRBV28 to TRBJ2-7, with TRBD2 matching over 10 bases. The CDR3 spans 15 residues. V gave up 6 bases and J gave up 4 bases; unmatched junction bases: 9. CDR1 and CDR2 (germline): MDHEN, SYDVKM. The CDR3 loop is CASSPAGTSEYEQYF. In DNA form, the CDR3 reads TGTGCCAGCAGCCCCGCCGGGACTAGCGAGTACGAGCAGTACTTC.

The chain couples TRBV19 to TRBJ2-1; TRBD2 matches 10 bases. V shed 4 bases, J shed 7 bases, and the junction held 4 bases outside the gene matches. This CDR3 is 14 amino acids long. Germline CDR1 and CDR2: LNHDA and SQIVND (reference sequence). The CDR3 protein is CASSRVAGGNEQFF. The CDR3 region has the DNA TGTGCCAGTAGTAGGGTAGCGGGAGGTAATGAGCAGTTCTTC.

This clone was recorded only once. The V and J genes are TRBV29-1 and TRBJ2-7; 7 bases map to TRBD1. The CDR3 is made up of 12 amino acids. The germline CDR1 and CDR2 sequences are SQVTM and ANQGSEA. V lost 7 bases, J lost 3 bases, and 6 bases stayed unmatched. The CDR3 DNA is TGCAGCGCCCAACAGGGGAACTACGAGCAGTACTTC. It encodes CSAQQGNYEQYF.

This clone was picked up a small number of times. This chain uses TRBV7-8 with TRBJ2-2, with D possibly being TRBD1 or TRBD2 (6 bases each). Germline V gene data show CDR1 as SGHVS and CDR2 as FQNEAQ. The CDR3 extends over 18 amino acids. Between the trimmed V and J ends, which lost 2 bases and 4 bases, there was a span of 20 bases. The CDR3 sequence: CASSLLIRPGAGTGELFF. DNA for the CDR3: TGTGCCAGCAGCTTATTGATTAGACCGGGGGCCGGCACCGGGGAGCTGTTTTTT. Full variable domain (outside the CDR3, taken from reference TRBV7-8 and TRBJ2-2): GAGVSQSPRYKVAKRGQDVALRCDPISGHVSLFWYQQALGQGPEFLTYFQNEAQLDKSGLPSDRFFAERPEGSVSTLKIQRTQQEDSAVYLCASSLLIRPGAGTGELFFGEGSRLTVL.

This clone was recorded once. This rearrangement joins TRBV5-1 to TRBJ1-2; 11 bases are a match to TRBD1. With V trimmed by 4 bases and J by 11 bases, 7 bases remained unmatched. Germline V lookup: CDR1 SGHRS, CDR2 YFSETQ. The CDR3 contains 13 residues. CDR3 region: CASSPGQGEGYTF. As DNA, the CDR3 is TGCGCCAGCAGCCCGGGACAGGGGGAGGGTTACACCTTC.

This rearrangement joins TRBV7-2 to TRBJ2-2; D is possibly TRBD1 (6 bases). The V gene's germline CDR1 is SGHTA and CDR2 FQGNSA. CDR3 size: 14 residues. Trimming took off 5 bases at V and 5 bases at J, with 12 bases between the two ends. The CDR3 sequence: CASSTYRETGELFF. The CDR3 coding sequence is TGTGCCAGCAGCACATACAGGGAGACCGGGGAGCTGTTTTTT. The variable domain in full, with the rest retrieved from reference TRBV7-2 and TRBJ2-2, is GAGVSQSPSNKVTEKGKDVELRCDPISGHTALYWYRQSLGQGLEFLIYFQGNSAPDKSGLPSDRFSAERTGGSVSTLTIQRTQQEDSAVYLCASSTYRETGELFFGEGSRLTVL.

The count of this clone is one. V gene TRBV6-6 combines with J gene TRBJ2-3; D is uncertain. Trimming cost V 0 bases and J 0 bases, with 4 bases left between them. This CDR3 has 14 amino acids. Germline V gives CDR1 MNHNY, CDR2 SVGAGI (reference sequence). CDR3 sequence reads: CASSYSRSTDTQYF. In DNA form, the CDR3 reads TGTGCCAGCAGTTACTCGAGGAGCACAGATACGCAGTATTTT.

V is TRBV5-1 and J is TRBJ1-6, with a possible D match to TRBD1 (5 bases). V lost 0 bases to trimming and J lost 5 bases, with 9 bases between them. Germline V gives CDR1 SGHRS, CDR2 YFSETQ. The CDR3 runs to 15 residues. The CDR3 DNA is TGCGCCAGCAGCTTGGAGGGCAGGGATAATTCACCCCTCCACTTT. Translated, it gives CASSLEGRDNSPLHF. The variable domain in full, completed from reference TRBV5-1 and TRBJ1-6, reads KAGVTQTPRYLIKTRGQQVTLSCSPISGHRSVSWYQQTPGQGLQFLFEYFSETQRNKGNFPGRFSGRQFSNSRSEMNVSTLELGDSALYLCASSLEGRDNSPLHFGNGTRLTVT.

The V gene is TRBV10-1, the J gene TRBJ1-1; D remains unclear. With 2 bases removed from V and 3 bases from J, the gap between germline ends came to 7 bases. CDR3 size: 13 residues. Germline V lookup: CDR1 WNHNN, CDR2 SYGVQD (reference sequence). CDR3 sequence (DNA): TGCGCCAGCAGTGAGCAAATGGACACTGAAGCTTTCTTT. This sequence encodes CASSEQMDTEAFF.